Shown below are 30 T cell receptor beta chains from a single sample sequenced in a study of long-term antiretroviral therapy in people with HIV. Version v3.0 of the immunoSEQ assay was performed at survey level. Sequencing used immunoSEQ multiplex PCR; TCRdb keeps in-frame clones, though not all of them. The table lists roughly 20,000 clones, around three quarters of them singletons. Here the sequenced sample was unsorted PBMCs, taken 2.3 years after starting antiretroviral therapy. The receptor set was obtained from a woman aged 40 to 55 with HIV.

The chain joins TRBV28 to TRBJ2-5; D remains ambiguous. V lost 3 bases and J lost 1, with 12 bases in between. Germline loops: CDR1 MDHEN, CDR2 SYDVKM. The CDR3 totals 15 residues. CDR3 sequence (DNA): TGTGCCAGCAGTTTCGGTCTCCGGGCCCAAGAGACCCAGTACTTC. It specifies CASSFGLRAQETQYF.

The genes are TRBV19 and TRBJ2-7; weak D call: TRBD1 (6 bases). Looked up from germline, CDR1 is LNHDA and CDR2 is SQIVND (reference sequence). The CDR3 runs to 13 residues. V was cut by 6 bases and J by 9 bases, with 18 bases left in between. This chain's CDR3 is CASRGRTDPGQYF. CDR3 nucleotides: TGTGCCAGTAGGGGCAGGACAGACCCCGGGCAGTACTTC.

The rearrangement joins TRBV27 to TRBJ2-5; either TRBD1 or TRBD2 may supply D (5 bases each). Trimming shortened V by 5 bases and J by 3 bases, and 19 bases separated the two germline ends. Germline loops: CDR1 MNHEY, CDR2 SMNVEV (reference sequence). The CDR3 extends over 16 amino acids. The CDR3 region is CASSQRSSLGEETQYF. Written as DNA, the CDR3 is TGTGCCAGCAGTCAAAGATCGTCCCTGGGGGAAGAGACCCAGTACTTC.

This chain joins TRBV10-1 and TRBJ1-6, with D possibly matching TRBD1 (5 bases). This CDR3 is built from 14 residues. Germline CDR1 WNHNN, CDR2 SYGVQD (reference sequence). V shed 3 bases and J shed 8 bases, with 11 bases lying between them. This chain's CDR3 is CASSEDVQDSPLHF. Written as DNA, the CDR3 is TGCGCCAGCAGTGAAGACGTACAGGATTCACCCCTCCACTTT.

The V and J genes are TRBV6-1 and TRBJ2-2; no clear D. Looked up from germline, CDR1 is MNHNS and CDR2 is SASEGT. This CDR3 is built from 13 residues. Trimming took 8 bases from V and 0 from J, leaving 7 bases between them. The CDR3 reads CASYEANTGELFF. For the CDR3, the DNA is TGTGCCAGCTACGAAGCGAACACCGGGGAGCTGTTTTTT.

V usage is TRBV5-1 and J usage is TRBJ2-7; D gene ambiguous. CDR3 size: 15 residues. Trimming removed 4 bases from V and 0 bases from J, with 14 bases in between. Per germline, CDR1 SGHRS and CDR2 YFSETQ. CDR3: CASSDDTVTSYEQYF. CDR3 in DNA: TGCGCCAGCAGCGATGACACGGTAACCTCCTACGAGCAGTACTTC.

As regards this clone: One end of the junction does not line up with germline, which may come from a read error. This chain connects TRBV5-1 to TRBJ1-1; D unresolved. Germline V gives CDR1 SGHRS, CDR2 YFSETQ. The CDR3 length is 16 residues. The CDR3 reads CASSPSPATLNTEASF. DNA of the CDR3: TGCGCCAGCAGCCCCTCGCCCGCAACCTTGAACACTGAAGCTTCCTTT.

The chain joins TRBV10-3 to TRBJ2-7; TRBD1 or TRBD2 may be the D gene (7 bases each). CDR3 length: 13 residues. Germline V CDR1 and CDR2: ENHRY, SYGVKD. Trimming shortened V by 8 bases and J by 5 bases, and 16 bases separated the two germline ends. The DNA for the CDR3 is TGTGCCATCGCCAGGGGGGCGGGAGACGAGCAGTACTTC. Translating it yields CAIARGAGDEQYF.

This chain connects TRBV7-9 to TRBJ1-1, with D uncertain. Trimming pared 8 bases from V and 2 bases from J, leaving 3 bases between. CDR1 SEHNR and CDR2 FQNEAQ come from the germline V gene (reference sequence). This CDR3 comprises 10 residues. CDR3 nucleotide sequence: TGTGCCAGCGGAAACACTGAAGCTTTCTTT. It specifies CASGNTEAFF.

This clone has more than one count but fewer than ten. The chain has TRBV9 and TRBJ1-5; no firm D call. CDR1 SGDLS and CDR2 YYNGEE come from the germline V gene. The V and J ends lost 0 bases and 2 bases respectively, with 12 bases between them. This CDR3 contains 16 residues. The CDR3 spells CASSVGEGLGNQPQHF. The CDR3 DNA sequence: TGTGCCAGCAGCGTAGGGGAAGGGCTGGGCAATCAGCCCCAGCATTTT.

The chain carries TRBV4-1 and TRBJ2-7; D is undetermined. V dropped 0 bases and J dropped 1 base, with 4 bases sitting between them. The CDR3 has 13 residues. Germline V CDR1 and CDR2: MGHRA, YSYEKL. The CDR3 DNA reads TGCGCCAGCAGCCAAGAGACATCCTACGAGCAGTACTTC. Amino acids: CASSQETSYEQYF.

The chain links TRBV2 to TRBJ2-5; D gene uncertain. The J call could be wrong; TRBJ2-7 is a better fit for the DNA end. The CDR3 sequence is 11 residues long. CDR1 is SNHLY and CDR2 is FYNNEI in the germline V gene. The CDR3 region is CASSGGYEQYF. The CDR3 DNA reads TGTGCCAGCAGTGGAGGATACGAGCAGTACTTC.

J is TRBJ2-2 and V is TRBV27; D is unresolved. CDR1 MNHEY and CDR2 SMNVEV come from the germline V gene (reference sequence). The CDR3 spans 14 residues. Trimming took off 5 bases at V and 1 base at J, with 8 bases between the two ends. The DNA for the CDR3 is TGTGCCAGCAGTATCTACGGGAACACCGGGGAGCTGTTTTTT. Amino acid sequence: CASSIYGNTGELFF.

V and J are TRBV9 and TRBJ2-7; 8 bases agree with TRBD1. Germline V gene sequence: CDR1 SGDLS, CDR2 YYNGEE. Trimming at V came to 4 bases and at J to 7 bases, leaving 10 bases not matched to a gene. CDR3 size: 14 residues. The CDR3 loop is CASSQTGANLEQYF. The CDR3 DNA reads as TGTGCCAGCAGCCAGACAGGGGCTAACTTGGAGCAGTACTTC.

This rearrangement joins TRBV6-6 to TRBJ1-2; D might be TRBD1 (6 bases). This CDR3 is built from 12 residues. Germline CDR1 MNHNY, CDR2 SVGAGI (reference sequence). V was shortened by 5 bases and J by 6 bases, with 10 bases between the two germline ends. CDR3 in DNA: TGTGCCAGCAGTGCAGGGGCCCATGGCTACACCTTC. It codes for CASSAGAHGYTF.

The chain couples TRBV5-1 to TRBJ1-4; 7 bases are a match to TRBD1. Losses at the gene ends were 4 bases for V and 10 bases for J; bases not matched to a gene: 13. There are 15 residues in the CDR3. The V gene's germline CDR1 is SGHRS and CDR2 YFSETQ. CDR3 protein: CASSPETGSVVKLFF. Written as DNA, the CDR3 is TGCGCCAGCAGCCCAGAGACAGGGTCAGTAGTAAAACTGTTTTTT.

The chain has TRBV5-1 and TRBJ2-7, with 9 bases fitting TRBD1. Trimming removed 1 base from V and 4 bases from J; junction bases left unmatched: 9. The CDR3 length is 16 residues. The germline gives CDR1 SGHRS, CDR2 YFSETQ. CDR3 residues: CASSLSLGQGGYEQYF. In DNA form, the CDR3 reads TGCGCCAGCAGCTTGAGCCTGGGACAGGGTGGGTACGAGCAGTACTTC. Full variable domain (rest looked up from reference TRBV5-1 and TRBJ2-7): KAGVTQTPRYLIKTRGQQVTLSCSPISGHRSVSWYQQTPGQGLQFLFEYFSETQRNKGNFPGRFSGRQFSNSRSEMNVSTLELGDSALYLCASSLSLGQGGYEQYFGPGTRLTVT.

The chain has TRBV10-3 and TRBJ1-2; 8 bases match TRBD1. The CDR3 loop spans 13 amino acids. The junction had 8 bases not matched to a gene; V was cut back by 6 bases and J by 8 bases. Per the germline V gene, CDR1 is ENHRY and CDR2 is SYGVKD. The CDR3: CAISGTGFEGYTF. The CDR3 DNA is TGTGCCATCAGCGGGACAGGATTTGAGGGCTACACCTTC.

The chain has TRBV6-5 and TRBJ1-2, with 8 nucleotides matching TRBD1. Looked up from germline, CDR1 is MNHEY and CDR2 is SVGAGI. Germline trimming cut 8 bases from V and 2 bases from J; bases unmatched to any gene: 7. This CDR3 is built from 14 residues. DNA for the CDR3: TGTGCCAGCGCCCTACAGGGGGGAAACTATGGCTACACCTTC. It encodes CASALQGGNYGYTF.

The rearrangement uses TRBV9 and TRBJ1-1; 7 bases agree with TRBD1. The CDR3 is 14 residues long. The J segment lost 8 bases and the V segment lost 4 bases, leaving 11 bases of the junction unmatched. The germline CDR1 and CDR2 sequences are SGDLS and YYNGEE. The CDR3 region has the DNA TGTGCCAGCAGCCCGTCGGGACAGCCCATCGAAGCTTTCTTT. Translating it yields CASSPSGQPIEAFF.

This chain uses TRBV14 with TRBJ2-3; weak D call: TRBD1 (5 bases). This CDR3 is built from 16 residues. Trimming shortened V by 4 bases and J by 4 bases, and 18 bases separated the two germline ends. The germline gives CDR1 SGHDN, CDR2 FVKESK. Here the CDR3 DNA reads TGTGCCAGCAGCCCCTTTCAGGGCATTAGGGCAGATACGCAGTATTTT. As protein: CASSPFQGIRADTQYF.

Written as DNA, the CDR3 is TGTGCCAGCAGCTTGGGTACTCCGGGCGAAAGGCCGTTCTTC. It codes for CASSLGTPGERPFF. J is TRBJ2-1 and V is TRBV5-6, with no clear D. The CDR3 extends over 14 amino acids. CDR1 and CDR2 from the germline V gene are SGHDT and YYEEEE. Trimming removed 0 bases from V and 15 bases from J, with 19 bases in between.

V and J are TRBV15 and TRBJ1-2; TRBD1 aligns across 7 bases. The CDR3 length is 14 residues. The V gene end was trimmed by 1 base and the J gene end by 4 bases; junction bases not matched to a gene: 3. The V gene's germline CDR1 is LNHNV and CDR2 YYDKDF (reference sequence). The CDR3 spells CATSRVGGTYGYTF. The CDR3 bases are TGTGCCACCAGCAGAGTAGGGGGCACCTATGGCTACACCTTC.

The rearrangement links TRBV6-5 to TRBJ2-2; 9 bases line up with TRBD1. Trimming removed 7 bases from V and 3 bases from J; junction bases left unmatched: 6. CDR3 size: 15 residues. The germline gives CDR1 MNHEY, CDR2 SVGAGI. CDR3 protein: CASMTGQGYTGELFF. For the CDR3, the DNA is TGTGCCAGCATGACGGGACAGGGATACACCGGGGAGCTGTTTTTT.

This chain links TRBV14 with TRBJ2-1, with 10 bases aligning to TRBD1. CDR1 and CDR2 from the germline V gene are SGHDN and FVKESK. The CDR3 sequence is 16 residues long. V gave up 4 bases and J gave up 8 bases; unmatched junction bases: 11. The CDR3 DNA reads TGTGCCAGCAGCCTATCGGACAGGGGGATTATGGATGAGCAGTTCTTC. This sequence encodes CASSLSDRGIMDEQFF. Looking up the rest from reference TRBV14 and TRBJ2-1 gives the full variable domain: EAGVTQFPSHSVIEKGQTVTLRCDPISGHDNLYWYRRVMGKEIKFLLHFVKESKQDESGMPNNRFLAERTGGTYSTLKVQPAELEDSGVYFCASSLSDRGIMDEQFFGPGTRLTVL.

V and J are TRBV15 and TRBJ2-5, with 8 bases fitting TRBD1. This CDR3 has 15 amino acids. Germline CDR1 reads LNHNV; CDR2 reads YYDKDF (reference sequence). Losses at the gene ends were 1 base for V and 4 bases for J; bases not matched to a gene: 5. The CDR3 spells CATSRGTGGGETQYF. The DNA for the CDR3 is TGTGCCACCAGCAGAGGCACAGGGGGAGGAGAGACCCAGTACTTC.

The chain employs TRBV7-2 and TRBJ1-1; D is unresolved. This CDR3 contains 13 residues. Germline loops: CDR1 SGHTA, CDR2 FQGNSA. Trimming cost V 5 bases and J 11 bases, with 18 bases left between them. Written as DNA, the CDR3 is TGTGCCAGCAGCCAAGGAGGTTTCCCCTTCGCTTTCTTT. This gives the protein CASSQGGFPFAFF.

V is TRBV6-5 and J is TRBJ2-1, with 7 bases aligning to TRBD2. The CDR3 runs 13 residues. Unmatched junction bases numbered 4, after V lost 4 bases and J lost 7 bases. Germline assignment: CDR1 MNHEY and CDR2 SVGAGI. CDR3 in amino acids: CASSFPGGNEQFF. In nucleotides, the CDR3 is TGTGCCAGCAGTTTTCCGGGGGGAAATGAGCAGTTCTTC.

V usage is TRBV6-6 and J usage is TRBJ1-1; D perhaps matches TRBD1 (5 bases). From germline, CDR1 is MNHNY and CDR2 SVGAGI (reference sequence). The V end was cut by 6 bases, the J end by 4 bases, with 12 bases between. The CDR3 runs 13 residues. The CDR3 nucleotides are TGTGCCAGCAGCGACGCTGGGGCCACTGAAGCTTTCTTT. Its protein is CASSDAGATEAFF.

The J gene is TRBJ2-7, the V gene TRBV6-6, with 7 bases aligning to TRBD1. The CDR3 runs to 14 residues. From germline, CDR1 is MNHNY and CDR2 SVGAGI (reference sequence). The ends lost 5 bases at V and 2 bases at J; junction bases unmatched: 6. Here the CDR3 DNA reads TGTGCCAGCAGTCAGGACAGGCGACCCTACGAGCAGTACTTC. It encodes CASSQDRRPYEQYF.